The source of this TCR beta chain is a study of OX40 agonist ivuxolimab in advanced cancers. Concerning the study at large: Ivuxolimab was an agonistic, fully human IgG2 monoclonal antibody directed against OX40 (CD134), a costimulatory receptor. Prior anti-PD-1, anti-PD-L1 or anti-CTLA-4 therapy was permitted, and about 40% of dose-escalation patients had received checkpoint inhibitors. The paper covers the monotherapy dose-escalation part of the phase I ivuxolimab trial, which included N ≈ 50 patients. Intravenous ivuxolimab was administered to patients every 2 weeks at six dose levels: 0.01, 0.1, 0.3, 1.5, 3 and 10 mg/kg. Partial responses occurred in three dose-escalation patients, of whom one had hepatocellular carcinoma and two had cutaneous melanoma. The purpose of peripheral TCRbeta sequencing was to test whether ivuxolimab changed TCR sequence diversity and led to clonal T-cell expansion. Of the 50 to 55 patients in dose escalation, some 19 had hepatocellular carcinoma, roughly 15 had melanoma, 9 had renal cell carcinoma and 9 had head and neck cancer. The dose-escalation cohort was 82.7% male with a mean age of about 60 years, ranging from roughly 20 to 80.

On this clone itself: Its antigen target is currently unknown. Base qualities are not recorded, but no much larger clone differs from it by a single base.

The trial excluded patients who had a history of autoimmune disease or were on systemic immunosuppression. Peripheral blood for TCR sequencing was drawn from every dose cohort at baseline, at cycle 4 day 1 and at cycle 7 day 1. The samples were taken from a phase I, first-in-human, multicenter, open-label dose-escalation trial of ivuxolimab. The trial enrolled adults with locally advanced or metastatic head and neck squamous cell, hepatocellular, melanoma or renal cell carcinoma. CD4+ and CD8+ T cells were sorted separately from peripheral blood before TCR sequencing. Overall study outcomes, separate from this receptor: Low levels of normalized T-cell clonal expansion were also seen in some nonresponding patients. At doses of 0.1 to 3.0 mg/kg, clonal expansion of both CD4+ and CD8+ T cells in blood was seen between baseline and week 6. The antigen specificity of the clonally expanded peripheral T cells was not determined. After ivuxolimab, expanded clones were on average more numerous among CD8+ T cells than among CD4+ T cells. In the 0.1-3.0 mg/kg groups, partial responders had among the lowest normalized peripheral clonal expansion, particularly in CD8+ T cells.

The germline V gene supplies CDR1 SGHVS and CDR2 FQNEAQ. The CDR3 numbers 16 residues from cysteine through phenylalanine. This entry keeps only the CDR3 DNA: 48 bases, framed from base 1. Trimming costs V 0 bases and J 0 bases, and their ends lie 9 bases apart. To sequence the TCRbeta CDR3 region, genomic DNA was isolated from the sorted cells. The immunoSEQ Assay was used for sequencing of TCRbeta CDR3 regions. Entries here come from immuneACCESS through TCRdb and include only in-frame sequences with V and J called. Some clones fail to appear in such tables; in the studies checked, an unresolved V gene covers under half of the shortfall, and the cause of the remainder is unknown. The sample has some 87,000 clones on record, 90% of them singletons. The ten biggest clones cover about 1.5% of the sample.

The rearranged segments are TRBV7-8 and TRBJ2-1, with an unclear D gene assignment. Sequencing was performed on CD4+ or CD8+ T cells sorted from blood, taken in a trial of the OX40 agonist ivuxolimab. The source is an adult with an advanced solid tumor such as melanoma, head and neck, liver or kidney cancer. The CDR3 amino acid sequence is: CASSLAGRFSYNEQFF. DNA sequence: TGTGCCAGCAGCTTAGCGGGCCGGTTCTCCTACAATGAGCAGTTCTTC.